This T cell receptor beta chain stems from a study of shared clonotypes between healthy human individuals. The CDR3 runs to 16 residues. Germline V CDR1 and CDR2: SGHAT, FQDESV (reference sequence). Trimming pared 9 bases from V and 0 bases from J, leaving 18 bases between. In the source study's methods: Filtering differed because ImmunoSEQ produced junction-only sequences that carried no quality scores. Sequenced by immunoSEQ multiplex PCR; TCRdb stores in-frame clones only, minus some. The V and J calls and clone size were taken over from that table, and D and trimming were inferred from the DNA. The sample lists some 500,000 clones; around 77% were seen once. Researchers drew on about 90 million PBMCs for genomic DNA from unsorted samples.

The chain employs TRBV11-1 and TRBJ1-5; D possibly corresponds to TRBD1 (6 bases). The TCR sequence derives from a woman in her thirties or forties in good health. Some clones in this sample may be carry-over from other donors' samples. Input material: PBMCs. The DNA of the CDR3 is TGTGCCAGTCGCAGGGACATAACTTATAGCAATCAGCCCCAGCATTTT. It encodes CASRRDITYSNQPQHF.